These 23 T cell receptor beta chains were all obtained from the same sample, sequenced in a study of Graves' ophthalmopathy and Graves' hyperthyroidism (dated by TCRdb to about 2018). TCRdb records Illumina HiSeq 2000 as the sequencer. For repertoire sequencing, the TCR beta CDR3 regions were amplified from RNA transcripts. HTBI primers and the Qiagen OneStep RT-PCR kit were used in a first-round RT-PCR, which was followed by a second-round multiplex PCR, size selection and purification. The raw public reads went through TCRdb reprocessing: fastp at Q25, MiXCR clone calling, in-frame beta chains kept. Each CDR3 protein appears once, grouped with its most common genes and DNA. The sample yields 150,000 to 200,000 distinct CDR3 sequences; 39% were counted once. The ten largest make up approximately 9% of the sample. The specimen sequenced was peripheral blood. The receptors come from a man aged 30 to 45 with Graves' ophthalmopathy. Donor details come from another sample of the same person, matched by shared clones.

In this sample, this clonotype turned up many times. The chain has TRBV6-2 or TRBV6-3 and TRBJ2-7, with TRBD2 as a possible D gene (6 bases). Germline V gene sequence: CDR1 MNHEY, CDR2 SVGEGT. Between the trimmed V and J ends, which lost 4 bases and 0 bases, there was a span of 19 bases. CDR3 length equals 17 residues. The CDR3: CASSWETRDSSSYEQYF. CDR3 bases: TGTGCCAGCAGTTGGGAAACCAGGGACTCGAGCTCCTACGAGCAGTACTTC.

The V call is TRBV6-5, the J call TRBJ1-6; D uncertain. In germline, CDR1 is MNHEY, CDR2 SVGAGI. The CDR3 consists of 12 residues. V shed 1 base and J shed 8 bases, with 3 bases lying between them. In DNA form, the CDR3 reads TGTGCCAGCAGTTACTTGGATTCACCCCTCCACTTT. Residues: CASSYLDSPLHF.

This clonotype came up many times. The CDR3 region is CASSPGTPNTGELFF. The CDR3 DNA is TGTGCCAGCTCACCCGGGACACCGAACACCGGGGAGCTGTTTTTT. The chain is built from TRBV18 and TRBJ2-2; D perhaps matches TRBD1 (6 bases). Germline lookup yields CDR1 KGHSH and CDR2 LQKENI. CDR3 length: 15 amino acids. Trimming shortened V by 3 bases and J by 0 bases, and 8 bases separated the two germline ends.

This clonotype was observed at least ten times. The V call is TRBV28, the J call TRBJ2-5; D is possibly TRBD2 (6 bases). CDR1 and CDR2 from the germline V gene are MDHEN and SYDVKM. V lost 5 bases, J lost 4 bases, and 20 bases lay in between. The CDR3 has 16 amino acids. CDR3 protein: CASSSPRGRGGETQYF. The CDR3 nucleotides are TGTGCCAGCAGTAGCCCCCGGGGGAGAGGAGGAGAGACCCAGTACTTC.

The sample holds many counts of this clonotype. The V call is TRBV6-5, the J call TRBJ1-2; unclear D gene. The V end lost 5 bases, the J end lost 3 bases, and 10 bases lay between the germline ends. CDR1 is MNHEY, CDR2 SVGAGI, per germline. The CDR3 length is 13 residues. The CDR3 reads CASSPKPDYGYTF. The CDR3 nucleotides read TGTGCCAGCAGTCCAAAACCCGACTATGGCTACACCTTC.

The chain is built from TRBV6-1 and TRBJ1-2; 9 positions match TRBD1. The CDR3 spans 12 residues. V lost 9 bases, J lost 7 bases, and 6 bases stayed unmatched. Germline V gene sequence: CDR1 MNHNS, CDR2 SASEGT. CDR3 bases: TGTGCCAGTACAGGGGGCGCGGGTGGCTACACCTTC. It specifies CASTGGAGGYTF.

This clonotype has ten or more counts. The gene calls are TRBV6-5 and TRBJ2-2; 9 bases line up with TRBD1. J gave up 6 bases and V 6 bases, and 5 bases lay outside the gene matches. This CDR3 spans 14 amino acids. The germline V gene encodes CDR1 MNHEY and CDR2 SVGAGI. The CDR3 loop reads CASRRQGGPGELFF. In nucleotides, the CDR3 is TGTGCCAGCAGACGACAGGGGGGGCCCGGGGAGCTGTTTTTT.

This clonotype was seen at least ten times. The V gene is TRBV20-1, the J gene TRBJ2-7; weak D call: TRBD1 (5 bases). There are 14 residues in the CDR3. CDR1 is DFQATT, CDR2 SNEGSKA, per germline (reference sequence). V shed 2 bases and J shed 2 bases, with 13 bases lying between them. The CDR3 is CSARRVDKAYEQYF. CDR3 nucleotide sequence: TGCAGTGCTAGAAGGGTGGACAAGGCCTACGAGCAGTACTTC.

This clonotype was detected a few times. V gene TRBV29-1 combines with J gene TRBJ2-7; D remains ambiguous. Germline V lookup: CDR1 SQVTM, CDR2 ANQGSEA. V dropped 1 base and J dropped 3 bases, with 10 bases sitting between them. CDR3 length: 13 amino acids. The CDR3 here is CSVEAQENYEQYF. DNA of the CDR3: TGCAGCGTTGAAGCCCAGGAAAACTACGAGCAGTACTTC.

This clonotype was seen repeatedly, ten times or more. The chain joins TRBV5-1 to TRBJ1-3; 9 nucleotides agree with TRBD1. Germline assignment: CDR1 SGHRS and CDR2 YFSETQ. V was clipped by 4 bases and J by 1 base; unmatched bases: 18. The CDR3 has 20 amino acids. CDR3 DNA: TGCGCCAGCAGCCGCCGGGCGGCGGGGACAGGGATAGATTCTGGAAACACCATATATTTT. Translated, it gives CASSRRAAGTGIDSGNTIYF.

The chain combines TRBV19 with TRBJ1-3, with 11 bases aligning to TRBD1. The CDR3 sequence is 17 residues long. Germline V gene data show CDR1 as LNHDA and CDR2 as SQIVND (reference sequence). With 5 bases clipped from V and 0 bases from J, the junction kept 6 bases outside the gene matches. The CDR3 DNA sequence: TGTGCCAGTAGTCATCGGACAGGGGGCGGCTCTGGAAACACCATATATTTT. It yields the protein CASSHRTGGGSGNTIYF. Filled out from reference TRBV19 and TRBJ1-3, the complete variable domain reads DGGITQSPKYLFRKEGQNVTLSCEQNLNHDAMYWYRQDPGQGLRLIYYSQIVNDFQKGDIAEGYSVSREKKESFPLTVTSAQKNPTAFYLCASSHRTGGGSGNTIYFGEGSWLTVV.

V is TRBV6-2 or TRBV6-3 and J is TRBJ1-5, with 11 bases fitting TRBD1. The CDR3 loop spans 15 amino acids. CDR1 is MNHEY and CDR2 is SVGEGT in the germline V gene. V was pared by 5 bases and J by 4 bases, with 4 bases of the junction left unmatched. CDR3 in DNA: TGTGCCAGCAGTGACCGGGACAGGGGGAATCAGCCCCAGCATTTT. Its translation: CASSDRDRGNQPQHF.

This clonotype was observed many times. This chain connects TRBV6-5 to TRBJ1-5; no reliable D call. Trimming removed 6 bases at V and 0 bases at J, with 9 bases between. Germline CDR1 and CDR2: MNHEY and SVGAGI. CDR3 length equals 14 residues. CDR3 nucleotide sequence: TGTGCCAGCAGAAGACACTATAGCAATCAGCCCCAGCATTTT. Its translation is CASRRHYSNQPQHF.

This clonotype appeared many times. The rearrangement joins TRBV2 to TRBJ1-2; D call uncertain. From germline, CDR1 is SNHLY and CDR2 FYNNEI. Deletions cut 0 bases from V and 4 bases from J, with 9 bases between. CDR3 length: 14 residues. In DNA, the CDR3 is TGTGCCAGCAGTGAAGCCGCGGCCGGCTATGGCTACACCTTC. Encoded protein: CASSEAAAGYGYTF.

This clonotype has ten or more counts. The chain employs TRBV7-2 and TRBJ1-1, with a weak D call TRBD1 (6 bases). In germline, CDR1 is SGHTA, CDR2 FQGNSA. This CDR3 is 15 amino acids long. Trimming stripped 3 bases from V and 0 bases from J, with 11 bases between. The CDR3 is CASSFGGLVNTEAFF. The CDR3 region has the DNA TGTGCCAGCAGCTTTGGGGGGCTCGTGAACACTGAAGCTTTCTTT.

Concerning this clonotype: One end of the junction is discordant with germline, which a read error may explain. The V gene is TRBV11-2, the J gene TRBJ1-3; D might be TRBD1 (6 bases). The CDR3 is made up of 16 amino acids. The germline CDR1 and CDR2 sequences are SGHAT and FQNNGV. This chain's CDR3 is CVSSLGGASSGNTIYF. DNA for the CDR3: TGTGTCAGCAGCTTAGGGGGGGCCTCCTCTGGAAACACCATATATTTT.

This chain joins TRBV6-2 or TRBV6-3 and TRBJ1-1; no reliable D call. The CDR3 is 11 residues long. The V gene lost 10 bases and the J gene lost 0 bases, with 6 bases spanning the gap. CDR1 MNHEY and CDR2 SVGEGT come from the germline V gene. The CDR3 sequence is CAIRMNTEAFF. CDR3 nucleotides: TGTGCCATTCGGATGAACACTGAAGCTTTCTTT.

This clonotype was counted ten times or more. The V and J genes are TRBV4-3 and TRBJ1-1; D uncertain. The CDR3 runs to 12 residues. Germline V gives CDR1 LGHNA, CDR2 YSLEER. The V end lost 3 bases, the J end lost 6 bases, and 8 bases lay between the germline ends. In DNA, the CDR3 is TGCGCCAGCAGCCAGCGGGGTGCTGAAGCTTTCTTT. This encodes CASSQRGAEAFF.

This rearrangement joins TRBV28 to TRBJ1-2, with a possible D match to TRBD1 (6 bases). The CDR3 has 14 amino acids. Per the germline V gene, CDR1 is MDHEN and CDR2 is SYDVKM. V dropped 1 base and J dropped 8 bases, with 14 bases sitting between them. This chain's CDR3 is CASSLLGGSGGYTF. CDR3 DNA sequence: TGTGCCAGCAGTTTATTAGGGGGAAGCGGAGGCTACACCTTC.

The sample holds many counts of this clonotype. V is TRBV20-1 and J is TRBJ1-5; D not resolved. The germline CDR1 and CDR2 sequences are DFQATT and SNEGSKA (reference sequence). Trimming removed 3 bases from V and 7 bases from J, with 19 bases in between. The CDR3 loop spans 15 amino acids. The CDR3 nucleotides are TGCAGTGCTAGCAAGCGAGGCGTAGATTACCAGCCCCAGCATTTT. This sequence encodes CSASKRGVDYQPQHF.

The rearrangement joins TRBV6-4 to TRBJ1-2; D uncertain. The germline gives CDR1 MRHNA, CDR2 SNTAGT. Trimming removed 5 bases from V and 8 bases from J, with 6 bases in between. The CDR3 consists of 10 residues. CDR3 nucleotide sequence: TGTGCCAGCAGTAGACGGGGCTACACCTTC. Protein sequence: CASSRRGYTF.

This clonotype showed up many times. The chain is built from TRBV19 and TRBJ1-5, with 10 bases that match TRBD1. Germline values: CDR1 LNHDA, CDR2 SQIVND (reference sequence). Germline trimming cut 8 bases from V and 2 bases from J; bases unmatched to any gene: 18. This CDR3 has 19 amino acids. CDR3 DNA sequence: TGTGCCAGTCCAGAGGAGGGACAGGGGTCCTCTGTGGGCAATCAGCCCCAGCATTTT. It translates to CASPEEGQGSSVGNQPQHF.

This clonotype was recorded many times. The chain has TRBV6-2 or TRBV6-3 and TRBJ1-2; maybe TRBD1 (5 bases). In germline, CDR1 is MNHEY, CDR2 SVGEGT. Between the trimmed V and J ends, which lost 4 bases and 1 base, there was a span of 13 bases. The CDR3 is made up of 15 amino acids. The CDR3 sequence: CASSSSGQINYGYTF. CDR3 bases: TGTGCCAGCAGTTCCTCGGGGCAGATTAACTATGGCTACACCTTC.